The 18 T cell receptor beta chains presented below share a single source sample, sequenced in a study of CD8 T cells in Susac syndrome (dated by TCRdb to between 2018 and 2020). To prepare the library, the immunoSEQ multiplex PCR assay was applied. RNA was extracted using the RNeasy kit, and roughly 0.45 to 1 ug of the RNA was reverse transcribed with random hexamers. In TCRdb, the public reads were trimmed at Q25 with fastp and aligned with MiXCR, with productive beta chains retained. Identical CDR3 proteins give one entry, which carries the most common genes and DNA. This sample gives about 82,000 distinct CDR3 sequences in total; approximately 96% of them show up just once. Of the sample, more than 0.55% is held by the ten largest clones. Material for sequencing was CD8+ T cells from PBMCs. The source of these receptors is a human donor with Susac syndrome.

The rearrangement joins TRBV30 to TRBJ2-5; D may be TRBD1 (5 bases). Trimming stripped 1 base from V and 3 bases from J, with 12 bases between. The CDR3 is made up of 14 amino acids. The germline gives CDR1 GTSNPN, CDR2 SVGIG (reference sequence). The CDR3 here is CAWSDAREKETQYF. In DNA, the CDR3 is TGTGCCTGGAGTGACGCCAGGGAAAAAGAGACCCAGTACTTC.

This chain links TRBV4-3 with TRBJ1-4; 7 bases align to TRBD1. CDR3 size: 15 residues. Unmatched junction bases numbered 11, after V lost 8 bases and J lost 5 bases. CDR1 is LGHNA, CDR2 YSLEER, per germline. DNA for the CDR3: TGCGCCAGCGGATACTTACAGGGGCCGAATGAAAAACTGTTTTTT. It translates to CASGYLQGPNEKLFF.

This clonotype was seen just once. The gene calls are TRBV7-3 and TRBJ2-2; no clear D. Germline CDR1 reads SGHTA; CDR2 reads FQGTGA. The germline V and J ends were trimmed by 5 bases and 7 bases, with 8 bases remaining between them. CDR3 length: 12 amino acids. The CDR3 region has the DNA TGTGCCAGCAGCCTGACATACGGGGAGCTGTTTTTT. Encoded protein: CASSLTYGELFF. The variable domain in full, with the rest retrieved from reference TRBV7-3 and TRBJ2-2, is GAGVSQTPSNKVTEKGKYVELRCDPISGHTALYWYRQSLGQGPEFLIYFQGTGAADDSGLPNDRFFAVRPEGSVSTLKIQRTERGDSAVYLCASSLTYGELFFGEGSRLTVL.

The gene calls are TRBV6-2 or TRBV6-3 and TRBJ1-1; D gene unclear. The V gene's germline CDR1 is MNHEY and CDR2 SVGEGT. This CDR3 has 15 amino acids. Trimming shortened V by 0 bases and J by 3 bases, and 11 bases separated the two germline ends. The CDR3 is CASSYSIRLDTEAFF. The CDR3 DNA follows: TGTGCCAGCAGTTACTCGATACGGTTGGACACTGAAGCTTTCTTT.

The chain recombines TRBV6-2 or TRBV6-3 with TRBJ2-1; D uncertain. CDR1 MNHEY and CDR2 SVGEGT come from the germline V gene. The V end lost 1 base, the J end lost 6 bases, and 7 bases lay between the germline ends. This CDR3 has 13 residues. Here the CDR3 reads CASSYLWGNEQFF. In DNA form, the CDR3 reads TGTGCCAGCAGTTACTTGTGGGGCAATGAGCAGTTCTTC.

The chain is built from TRBV12-3 or TRBV12-4 and TRBJ1-1; unclear D gene. This CDR3 contains 13 residues. V dropped 4 bases and J dropped 1 base, with 7 bases sitting between them. CDR3 loop: CASSSKRNTEAFF. As DNA, the CDR3 is TGTGCCAGCAGTTCGAAGAGGAACACTGAAGCTTTCTTT.

The chain is built from TRBV14 and TRBJ2-3; 8 positions agree with TRBD1. There are 15 residues in the CDR3. CDR1 SGHDN and CDR2 FVKESK come from the germline V gene. The V and J ends lost 4 bases and 3 bases, in that order; junction bases with no gene match: 6. The CDR3 spells CASSLRGLPTDTQYF. As DNA, the CDR3 is TGTGCCAGCAGCCTCAGGGGGCTACCAACAGATACGCAGTATTTT.

The rearrangement joins TRBV6-2 or TRBV6-3 to TRBJ2-6; D may correspond to TRBD1 or TRBD2 (6 bases each). CDR1 is MNHEY, CDR2 SVGEGT, per germline. Trimming cost V 8 bases and J 6 bases, with 26 bases left between them. The CDR3 consists of 18 residues. The CDR3 is CASLDIWIQGGAANVLTF. The CDR3 region has the DNA TGTGCCAGCCTTGATATATGGATACAGGGCGGGGCGGCCAACGTCCTGACTTTC.

The chain links TRBV7-9 to TRBJ1-2, with D possibly matching TRBD1 (5 bases). This CDR3 has 15 amino acids. Trimming removed 4 bases at V and 1 base at J, with 13 bases between. Per the germline V gene, CDR1 is SEHNR and CDR2 is FQNEAQ (reference sequence). The CDR3 reads CASSSTRQINYGYTF. The CDR3 DNA is TGTGCCAGCAGCTCCACGAGACAGATTAACTATGGCTACACCTTC.

The chain carries TRBV27 and TRBJ1-2; TRBD1 might be the D (6 bases). There are 15 residues in the CDR3. Looked up from germline, CDR1 is MNHEY and CDR2 is SMNVEV (reference sequence). V lost 3 bases and J 2 bases, leaving 13 bases between the germline ends. For the CDR3, the DNA is TGTGCCAGCAGTTTCGTCCGGGGGCGCAACTATGGCTACACCTTC. It is translated as CASSFVRGRNYGYTF.

The rearrangement uses TRBV12-3 or TRBV12-4 and TRBJ2-7; TRBD1 agrees at 7 bases. The CDR3 is made up of 18 amino acids. Trimming removed 4 bases from V and 0 bases from J; junction bases left unmatched: 15. The CDR3 region is CASSYTPPGTAISYEQYF. DNA of the CDR3: TGTGCCAGCAGTTACACGCCCCCCGGGACAGCCATCTCCTACGAGCAGTACTTC.

The chain is built from TRBV27 and TRBJ2-3; 7 positions match TRBD2. The V and J ends lost 7 bases and 0 bases, in that order; junction bases with no gene match: 13. The CDR3 runs 17 residues. Germline CDR1 MNHEY, CDR2 SMNVEV (reference sequence). The CDR3 DNA reads TGTGCCAGCACCCGGGGGATAAGCGGGGCTAGCACAGATACGCAGTATTTT. It translates to CASTRGISGASTDTQYF.

The chain combines TRBV20-1 with TRBJ1-2; D gene uncertain. The germline CDR1 and CDR2 sequences are DFQATT and SNEGSKA (reference sequence). There are 12 residues in the CDR3. V was shortened by 3 bases and J by 4 bases, with 9 bases between the two germline ends. The CDR3 sequence: CSASRRSYGYTF. The CDR3 nucleotides read TGCAGTGCTAGCCGGCGGTCCTATGGCTACACCTTC.

The sample holds one count of this clonotype. The genes are TRBV20-1 and TRBJ2-7; TRBD1 aligns across 8 bases. The V gene's germline CDR1 is DFQATT and CDR2 SNEGSKA (reference sequence). V was pared by 3 bases and J by 2 bases, with 6 bases of the junction left unmatched. The CDR3 is 14 residues long. CDR3 loop: CSASRQGSAYEQYF. The CDR3 DNA reads TGCAGTGCTAGCCGACAGGGGTCGGCCTACGAGCAGTACTTC.

This chain uses TRBV19 with TRBJ2-3, with TRBD1 matching 8 bases. The germline V gene has CDR1 LNHDA and CDR2 SQIVND (reference sequence). This CDR3 has 15 amino acids. Trimming cost V 6 bases and J 2 bases; bases outside gene matches: 7. Here the CDR3 reads CASSPDRGITDTQYF. CDR3 DNA sequence: TGTGCCAGTAGCCCCGACAGGGGCATCACAGATACGCAGTATTTT. Full variable domain (outside the CDR3, taken from reference TRBV19 and TRBJ2-3): DGGITQSPKYLFRKEGQNVTLSCEQNLNHDAMYWYRQDPGQGLRLIYYSQIVNDFQKGDIAEGYSVSREKKESFPLTVTSAQKNPTAFYLCASSPDRGITDTQYFGPGTRLTVL.

The genes are TRBV20-1 and TRBJ1-1; weak D call: TRBD1 (5 bases). This CDR3 has 13 amino acids. The germline V gene encodes CDR1 DFQATT and CDR2 SNEGSKA (reference sequence). Trimming pared 5 bases from V and 0 bases from J, leaving 10 bases between. CDR3 DNA sequence: TGCAGTGCTGCGACAGAAATGAACACTGAAGCTTTCTTT. It encodes CSAATEMNTEAFF.

The chain links TRBV6-6 to TRBJ1-2; the D gene is possibly TRBD1 (5 bases). Germline V gene sequence: CDR1 MNHNY, CDR2 SVGAGI (reference sequence). V lost 6 bases and J 8 bases, leaving 13 bases between the germline ends. The CDR3 covers 12 residues. The CDR3 DNA reads as TGTGCCAGCAGGAGGGGCGAGGGAGGCTACACCTTC. As protein: CASRRGEGGYTF.

This clonotype was found a few times. The rearrangement links TRBV27 to TRBJ1-1; D remains unclear. Between the trimmed V and J ends, which lost 0 bases and 1 base, there was a span of 3 bases. CDR3 length equals 13 residues. Germline V gives CDR1 MNHEY, CDR2 SMNVEV (reference sequence). In DNA form, the CDR3 reads TGTGCCAGCAGTTTATCCAGGAACACTGAAGCTTTCTTT. Translating gives CASSLSRNTEAFF.